The clone carrying this TCR beta chain was seen a handful of times. As yet, its antigen is unknown. This specimen comes from a study of shared clonotypes between healthy human individuals. Regarding the study as a whole: Clonotype sharing among the donors was expected to vary with sequencing depth. In general, naive subsets displayed greater estimated richness than memory subsets did. Incomplete sequencing of sorted subsets was indicated by rarefaction despite large depth. Generation probabilities of non-shared clonotypes were lower (relative to those shared by all four donors).

The assay was immunoSEQ multiplex PCR, and TCRdb's table has in-frame clones only and misses some. The sample carries under 130,000 clones, just over 65% recorded once. What was sequenced was memory CD8+ T cells sorted from blood. Subset indicated: CD45RO+ cells pooled with CCR7-negative TemRA cells. The sequence came from a woman aged 25-40 years in good health.

The CDR3 loop reads CASSQLAGEGGEQFF. The CDR3, as DNA: TGTGCCAGCAGCCAACTAGCGGGAGAGGGGGGTGAGCAGTTCTTC. The chain carries TRBV4-2 and TRBJ2-1; 10 nucleotides align to TRBD2. The germline V gene has CDR1 LGHNA and CDR2 YNFKEQ. Trimming took 2 bases from V and 9 from J; bases not matched to a gene: 7. The CDR3 runs to 15 residues.